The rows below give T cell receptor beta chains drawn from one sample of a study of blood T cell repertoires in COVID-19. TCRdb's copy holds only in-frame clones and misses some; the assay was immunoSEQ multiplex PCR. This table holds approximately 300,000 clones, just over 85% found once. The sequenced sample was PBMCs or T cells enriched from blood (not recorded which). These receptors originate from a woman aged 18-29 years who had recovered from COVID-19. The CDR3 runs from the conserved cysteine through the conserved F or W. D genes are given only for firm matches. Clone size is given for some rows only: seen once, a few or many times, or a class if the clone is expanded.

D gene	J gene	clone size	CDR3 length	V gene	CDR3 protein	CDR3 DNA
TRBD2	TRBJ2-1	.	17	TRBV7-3	CASSPNPAGGSYNEQFF	TGTGCCAGCAGCCCTAACCCTGCGGGGGGATCTTACAATGAGCAGTTCTTC
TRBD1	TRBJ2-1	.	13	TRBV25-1	CANPGQGYNEQFF	TGTGCCAACCCGGGACAGGGCTACAATGAGCAGTTCTTC
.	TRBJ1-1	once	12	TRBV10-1	CASSTGGTEAFF	TGCGCCAGCAGCACGGGGGGGACTGAAGCTTTCTTT
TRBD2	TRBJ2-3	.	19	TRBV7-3	CASSLPSHGRGASTDTQYF	TGTGCCAGCAGCTTACCCAGCCATGGGCGGGGGGCTAGCACAGATACGCAGTATTTT
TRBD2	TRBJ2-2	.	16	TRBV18	CASSPMDGRTPGELFF	TGTGCCAGCTCACCAATGGACGGGAGGACCCCCGGGGAGCTGTTTTTT
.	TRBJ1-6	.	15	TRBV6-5	CASSYRQGSNSPLHF	TGTGCCAGCAGTTACCGCCAGGGGTCTAATTCACCCCTCCACTTT
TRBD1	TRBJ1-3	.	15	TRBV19	CASSTLGTAGNTIYF	TGTGCCAGTAGTACGCTCGGGACAGCTGGAAACACCATATATTTT
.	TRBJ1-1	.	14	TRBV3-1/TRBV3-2	CASRRRRGNTEAFF	TGTGCCAGCAGACGACGCAGGGGGAACACTGAAGCTTTCTTT
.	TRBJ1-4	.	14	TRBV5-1	CASSLWAGNEKLFF	TGCGCCAGCAGCTTGTGGGCAGGGAATGAAAAACTGTTTTTT
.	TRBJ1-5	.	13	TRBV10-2	CASSEYVNQPQHF	TGCGCCAGCAGTGAGTATGTAAATCAGCCCCAGCATTTT
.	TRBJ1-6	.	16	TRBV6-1	CASSEKVGLGGSPLHF	TGTGCCAGCAGTGAAAAAGTGGGCCTAGGGGGATCACCCCTCCACTTT
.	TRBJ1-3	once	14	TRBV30	CAWSPTGSGNTIYF	TGTGCCTGGAGTCCGACAGGCTCTGGAAACACCATATATTTT
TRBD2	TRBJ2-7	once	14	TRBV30	CAWSKAGGPYEQYF	TGTGCCTGGAGTAAAGCGGGGGGGCCATACGAGCAGTACTTC
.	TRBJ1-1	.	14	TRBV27	CASRAAGVNTEAFF	TGTGCCAGCAGGGCGGCAGGGGTGAACACTGAAGCTTTCTTT
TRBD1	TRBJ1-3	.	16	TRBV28	CASSLWDRGSGNTIYF	TGTGCCAGCAGTTTATGGGACAGGGGTTCGGGAAACACCATATATTTT
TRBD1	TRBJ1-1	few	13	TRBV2	CASRGQPNTEAFF	TGTGCCAGCAGGGGACAGCCGAACACTGAAGCTTTCTTT
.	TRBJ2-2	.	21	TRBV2	CASSEEPLRRNSGPNTGELFF	TGTGCCAGCAGTGAAGAACCCTTACGCCGGAACAGCGGTCCGAACACCGGGGAGCTGTTTTTT
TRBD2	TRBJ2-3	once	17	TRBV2	CASSNTGLAGDTDTQYF	TGTGCCAGCAGTAATACGGGACTAGCGGGAGACACAGATACGCAGTATTTT
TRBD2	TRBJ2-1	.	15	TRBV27	CASRLYAGGANEQFF	TGTGCCAGCAGACTTTATGCGGGGGGGGCCAATGAGCAGTTCTTC
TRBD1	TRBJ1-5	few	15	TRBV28	CASSSRTGPNQPQHF	TGTGCCAGCAGTTCGCGGACAGGGCCAAATCAGCCCCAGCATTTT
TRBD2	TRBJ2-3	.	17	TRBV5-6	CASSLLGLAARTDTQYF	TGTGCCAGCAGCTTGTTGGGACTAGCGGCCCGCACAGATACGCAGTATTTT
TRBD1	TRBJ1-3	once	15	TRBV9	CASSETGVAGNTIYF	TGTGCCAGCAGCGAAACAGGGGTCGCCGGAAACACCATATATTTT
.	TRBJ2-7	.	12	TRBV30	CAWSSTGYEQYF	TGTGCCTGGAGTTCGACTGGCTACGAGCAGTACTTC
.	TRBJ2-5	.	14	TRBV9	CASSVPGYQETQYF	TGTGCCAGCAGCGTACCGGGGTACCAAGAGACCCAGTACTTC
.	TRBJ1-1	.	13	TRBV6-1	CASSEVGDTEAFF	TGTGCCAGCAGTGAAGTAGGGGACACTGAAGCTTTCTTT
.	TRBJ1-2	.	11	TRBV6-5	CASFQGDGYTF	TGTGCCAGTTTCCAAGGGGATGGCTACACCTTC
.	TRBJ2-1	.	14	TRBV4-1	CASSRDQGNNEQFF	TGCGCCAGCAGCCGAGACCAGGGGAACAATGAGCAGTTCTTC